The table lists the clone carrying this T cell receptor (beta chain) with many counts. Antigen: not known. Each CDR3 protein gets one entry after TCRdb re-called the PCR reads with MiXCR. This table holds about 510,000 distinct CDR3 sequences, about a fifth found once. With 10%, 30% or 50% of RNA, about 19,000 to 1,100,000 naive CD8 T cells were sequenced. The sample originates from a study of molecular identifiers for immune sequencing clone quantification. The overall study: Replicates partitioned RNA from approximately 22,000 or 94,000 naive CD8 cells into five parts, sequencing four.

Study-level points and caveats: Spiked TCR RNA from one Jurkat cell reportedly showed up when mixed among 950,000 to 1,000,000 naive cells.

V dropped 0 bases and J dropped 10 bases, with 4 bases sitting between them. The V gene's germline CDR1 is GTSNPN and CDR2 SVGIG (reference sequence). This CDR3 region has 10 residues. This clonotype was obtained from a human donor in good health. Some libraries in this study had Jurkat cell RNA spiked in. This chain uses TRBV30 with TRBJ2-1, with D unresolved. The specimen sequenced was naive CD8+ T cells from blood, with Jurkat cell RNA spiked in. Subset of the sample: FACS-sorted CD8+CD4-CCR7+CD45RA+ naive T cells. The CDR3 here is CAWSVGEQFF. CDR3 DNA: TGTGCCTGGAGTGTAGGGGAGCAGTTCTTC.